This T cell receptor beta chain stems from a study of STAT3 mutations in large granular lymphocyte leukemia. Study information: More than half of T-LGLL patients received immunosuppressive therapy. Study outcomes and limitations: Clonal expansion was inferred from other time points because no sample existed at each clone's first appearance. In T-cell large granular lymphocyte leukemia, about half of patients showed multiple immunodominant subclonotypes. Differing intervals and regimens complicate linking therapy response to clone burden.

Germline V gene sequence: CDR1 SGHKS, CDR2 YYEKEE (reference sequence). V lost 5 bases and J lost 3, with 9 bases in between. The CDR3 length is 12 residues. Generated by immunoSEQ multiplex PCR, the TCRdb table keeps only in-frame clones and is missing some. The data hold 500 to 750 clones, with 32% observed a single time. As for this clone: No antigen is known for it.

The chain is built from TRBV5-5 and TRBJ2-7; TRBD1 is a possible D gene (5 bases). The sample comprised peripheral blood mononuclear cells. This clonotype originated in a male patient in his forties or fifties with T-cell large granular lymphocyte leukemia. Some clones in this sample may be carry-over from other donors' samples. The CDR3 coding sequence is TGTGCCAGCAGTCCCCAGGGCTACGAGCAGTACTTC. It is translated as CASSPQGYEQYF.